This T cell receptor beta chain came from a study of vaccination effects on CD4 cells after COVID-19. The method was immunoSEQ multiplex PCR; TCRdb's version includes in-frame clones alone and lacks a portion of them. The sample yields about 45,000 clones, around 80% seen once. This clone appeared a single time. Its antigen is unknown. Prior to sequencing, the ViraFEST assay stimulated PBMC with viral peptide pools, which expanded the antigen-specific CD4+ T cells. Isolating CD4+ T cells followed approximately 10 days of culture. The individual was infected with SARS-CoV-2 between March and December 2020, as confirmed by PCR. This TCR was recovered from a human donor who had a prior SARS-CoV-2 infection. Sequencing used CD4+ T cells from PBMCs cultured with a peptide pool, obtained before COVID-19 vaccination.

The chain's CDR3 is CATSRRRGPTSSPLHF. The CDR3 DNA reads as TGTGCCACCAGCAGGCGGAGGGGACCAACTTCCTCACCCCTCCACTTT. The genes are TRBV15 and TRBJ1-6; D may be TRBD1 (5 bases). Trimming cost V 3 bases and J 10 bases, with 19 bases left between them. Germline V gene lookup returns CDR1 LNHNV and CDR2 YYDKDF (reference sequence). This CDR3 has 16 amino acids.